One and the same sample provided the 9 T cell receptor beta chains below, sequenced in a study of CXCR3-negative and CXCR3-positive naive CD8 T cells. UMI-labeled 5' RACE yielded the TRB cDNA libraries. For each CDR3 protein, TCRdb gives one entry from its re-call of the 5' RACE reads, without DNA. This table holds more than 100,000 distinct CDR3 sequences. Overall study findings and caveats: CXCR3-positive naive cells carried more hydrophobic TRB CDR3s than CXCR3-negative naive cells did.

These receptors' antigens are unknown. Input material: naive CXCR3+ CD8+ T cells from blood. The subset denotes: CD45RO-CCR7+CD27+CD95- naive CD8+ T cells expressing CXCR3 (TNR3+). The origin of the receptors is a human donor in good health. Some clones in this sample may be carry-over from other donors' samples.

The chain couples TRBV15 to TRBJ2-7; TCRdb selects TRBD2, and the lack of DNA leaves this call unchecked. The CDR3 spans 20 residues. The germline V gene encodes CDR1 LNHNV and CDR2 YYDKDF (reference sequence). The CDR3 loop reads CATSTSRPLDGSILSYEQYF.

This chain joins TRBV29-1 and TRBJ2-3; TCRdb's D call of TRBD1 is untestable without DNA. The CDR3 extends over 12 amino acids. Germline loops: CDR1 SQVTM, CDR2 ANQGSEA. This CDR3 reads CSVVRESDTQYF.

The chain links TRBV7-3 to TRBJ1-1. From germline, CDR1 is SGHTA and CDR2 FQGTGA. The CDR3 spans 13 residues. The CDR3 here is CASSLTNGEEAFF.

The CDR3 is CASSLRAAQGETQYF. This chain connects TRBV28 to TRBJ2-5; absent DNA, TCRdb's TRBD1 call cannot be checked. The CDR3 extends over 15 amino acids. Germline V gene data show CDR1 as MDHEN and CDR2 as SYDVKM.

This chain uses TRBV4-2 with TRBJ2-1; TCRdb proposes TRBD1, but this gene call is untestable without DNA. The V gene's germline CDR1 is LGHNA and CDR2 YNFKEQ. This CDR3 is 15 amino acids long. This CDR3 is CASSQAETVLNEQFF.

The chain is built from TRBV29-1 and TRBJ2-7; the D call from TCRdb, TRBD2, cannot be confirmed without DNA. This CDR3 is 14 amino acids long. CDR1 and CDR2 (germline): SQVTM, ANQGSEA. The CDR3 spells CSVVGSGRFDEQYF.

The chain joins TRBV7-9 to TRBJ2-2. The germline gives CDR1 SEHNR, CDR2 FQNEAQ (reference sequence). The CDR3 spans 14 residues. The CDR3 sequence: CASSFSGDTGELFF.

The chain employs TRBV15 and TRBJ2-5. The CDR3 is made up of 14 amino acids. The germline CDR1 and CDR2 sequences are LNHNV and YYDKDF (reference sequence). This CDR3 reads CATSGQGNQETQYF.

V gene TRBV28 combines with J gene TRBJ2-7; lacking DNA, the TRBD1 call made by TCRdb goes unchecked. CDR3 length: 14 amino acids. Germline CDR1 MDHEN, CDR2 SYDVKM. CDR3 residues: CASRIDRGVSEQYF.